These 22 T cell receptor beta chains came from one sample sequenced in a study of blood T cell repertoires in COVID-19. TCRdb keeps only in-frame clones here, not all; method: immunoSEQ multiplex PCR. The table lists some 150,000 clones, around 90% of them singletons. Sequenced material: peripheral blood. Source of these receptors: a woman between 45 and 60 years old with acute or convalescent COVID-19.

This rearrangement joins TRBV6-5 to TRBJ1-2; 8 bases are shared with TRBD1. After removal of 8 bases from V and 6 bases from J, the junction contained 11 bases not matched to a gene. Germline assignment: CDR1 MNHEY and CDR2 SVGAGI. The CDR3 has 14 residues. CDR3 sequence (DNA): TGTGCCAGCTGTCACTCCAGGGGGCTGGATGGCTACACCTTC. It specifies CASCHSRGLDGYTF.

The CDR3 reads CASSGGTGDLMNTEAFF. DNA of the CDR3: TGTGCCAGCAGCGGAGGGACAGGGGACCTTATGAACACTGAAGCTTTCTTT. The genes are TRBV5-4 and TRBJ1-1; 10 positions agree with TRBD1. The CDR3 extends over 17 amino acids. Germline loops: CDR1 SGHNT, CDR2 YYREEE (reference sequence). After removal of 4 bases from V and 0 bases from J, the junction contained 9 bases not matched to a gene.

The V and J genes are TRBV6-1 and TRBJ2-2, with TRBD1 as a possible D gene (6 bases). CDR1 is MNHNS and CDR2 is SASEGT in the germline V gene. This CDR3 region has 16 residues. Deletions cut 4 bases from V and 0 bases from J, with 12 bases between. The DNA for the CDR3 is TGTGCCAGCAGTGCCAACAGGGCCGCGAACACCGGGGAGCTGTTTTTT. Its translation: CASSANRAANTGELFF.

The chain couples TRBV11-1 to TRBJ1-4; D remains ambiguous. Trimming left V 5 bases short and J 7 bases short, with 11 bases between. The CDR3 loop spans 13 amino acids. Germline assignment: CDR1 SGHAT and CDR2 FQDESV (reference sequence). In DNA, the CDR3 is TGTGCCAGCAGCACGGACGGGGTTGAAAAACTGTTTTTT. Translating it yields CASSTDGVEKLFF.

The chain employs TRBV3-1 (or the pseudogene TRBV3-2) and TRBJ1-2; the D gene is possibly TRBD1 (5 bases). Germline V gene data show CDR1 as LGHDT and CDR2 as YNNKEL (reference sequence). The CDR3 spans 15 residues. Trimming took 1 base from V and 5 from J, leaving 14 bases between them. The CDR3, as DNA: TGTGCCAGCAGCCAAGGGGGAGGGGTCTCTTATGGCTACACCTTC. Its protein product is CASSQGGGVSYGYTF.

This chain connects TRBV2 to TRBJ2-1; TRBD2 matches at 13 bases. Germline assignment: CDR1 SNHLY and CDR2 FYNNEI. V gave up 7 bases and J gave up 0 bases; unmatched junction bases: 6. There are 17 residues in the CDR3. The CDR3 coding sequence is TGTGCCAGCAAGTTTAGGACTAGCGGGAGCTCCTACAATGAGCAGTTCTTC. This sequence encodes CASKFRTSGSSYNEQFF.

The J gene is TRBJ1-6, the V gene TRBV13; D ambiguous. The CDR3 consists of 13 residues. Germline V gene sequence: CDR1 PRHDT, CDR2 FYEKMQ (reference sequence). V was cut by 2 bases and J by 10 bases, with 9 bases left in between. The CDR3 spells CASSLQENSPLHF. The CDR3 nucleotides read TGTGCCAGCAGCTTACAGGAAAACTCACCCCTCCACTTT.

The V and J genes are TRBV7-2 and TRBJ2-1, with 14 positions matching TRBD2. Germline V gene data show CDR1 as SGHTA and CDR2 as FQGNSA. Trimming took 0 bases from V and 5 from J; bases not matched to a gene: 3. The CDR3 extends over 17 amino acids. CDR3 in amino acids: CASSLALGLAGDNEQFF. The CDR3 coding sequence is TGTGCCAGCAGCTTAGCGCTGGGACTAGCGGGAGACAATGAGCAGTTCTTC.

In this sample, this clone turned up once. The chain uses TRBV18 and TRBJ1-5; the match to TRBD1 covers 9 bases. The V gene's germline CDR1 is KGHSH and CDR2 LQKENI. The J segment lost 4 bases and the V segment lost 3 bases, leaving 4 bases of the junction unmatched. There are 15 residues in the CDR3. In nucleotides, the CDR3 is TGTGCCAGCTCACCGGACAGGGGCCTTAATCAGCCCCAGCATTTT. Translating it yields CASSPDRGLNQPQHF.

Here the CDR3 DNA reads TGTGCCAGCAGCCCAGAGGGAGAGTGGATGGTTGGAAACACCATATATTTT. Translated, it gives CASSPEGEWMVGNTIYF. The chain uses TRBV7-3 and TRBJ1-3, with D unclear. Germline-derived CDR1 and CDR2 are SGHTA and FQGTGA. V lost 5 bases to trimming and J lost 3 bases, with 20 bases between them. CDR3 length: 17 residues.

CDR3 region: CASGRGQEDTQYF. DNA of the CDR3: TGTGCCAGCGGAAGGGGGCAAGAAGATACGCAGTATTTT. The chain carries TRBV28 and TRBJ2-3; the match to TRBD1 covers 7 bases. CDR1 is MDHEN, CDR2 SYDVKM, per germline. The CDR3 spans 13 residues. The junction had 7 bases not matched to a gene; V was cut back by 8 bases and J by 5 bases.

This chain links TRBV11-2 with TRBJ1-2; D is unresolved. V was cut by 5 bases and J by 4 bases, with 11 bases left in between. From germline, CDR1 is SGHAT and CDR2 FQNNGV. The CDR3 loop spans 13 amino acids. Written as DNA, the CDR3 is TGTGCCAGCAGCCAGGAAGAAGCCTATGGCTACACCTTC. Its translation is CASSQEEAYGYTF.

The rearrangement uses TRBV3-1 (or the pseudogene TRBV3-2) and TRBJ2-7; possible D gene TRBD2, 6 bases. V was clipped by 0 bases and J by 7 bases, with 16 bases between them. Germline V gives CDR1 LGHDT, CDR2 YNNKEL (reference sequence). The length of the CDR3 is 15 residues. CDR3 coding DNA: TGTGCCAGCAGCCAAGAGGCCCTCCGGGGGTGGGAGCAGTACTTC. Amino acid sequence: CASSQEALRGWEQYF.

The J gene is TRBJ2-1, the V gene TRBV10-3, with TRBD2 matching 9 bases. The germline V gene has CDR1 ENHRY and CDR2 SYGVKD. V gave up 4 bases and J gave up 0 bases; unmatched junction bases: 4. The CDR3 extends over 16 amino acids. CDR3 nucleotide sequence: TGTGCCATCAGTGGAAGTAGCGGGAGCTCCTACAATGAGCAGTTCTTC. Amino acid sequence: CAISGSSGSSYNEQFF.

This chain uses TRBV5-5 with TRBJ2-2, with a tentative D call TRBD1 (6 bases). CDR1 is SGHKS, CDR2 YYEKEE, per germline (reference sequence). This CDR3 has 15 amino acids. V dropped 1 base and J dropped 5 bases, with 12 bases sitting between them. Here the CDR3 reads CASSLIQGVTGELFF. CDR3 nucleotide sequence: TGTGCCAGCAGCTTGATACAGGGTGTGACCGGGGAGCTGTTTTTT.

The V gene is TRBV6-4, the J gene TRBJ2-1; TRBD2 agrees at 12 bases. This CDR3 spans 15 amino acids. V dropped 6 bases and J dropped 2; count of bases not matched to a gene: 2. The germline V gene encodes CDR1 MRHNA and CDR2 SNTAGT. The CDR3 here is CASSGLAGTYNEQFF. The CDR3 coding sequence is TGTGCCAGCAGCGGACTAGCGGGAACCTACAATGAGCAGTTCTTC.

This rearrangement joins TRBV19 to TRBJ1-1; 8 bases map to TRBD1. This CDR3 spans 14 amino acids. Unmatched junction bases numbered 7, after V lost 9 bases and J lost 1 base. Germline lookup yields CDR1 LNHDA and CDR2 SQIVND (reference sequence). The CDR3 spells CASKRTGTNTEAFF. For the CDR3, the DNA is TGTGCCAGCAAGAGGACAGGGACGAACACTGAAGCTTTCTTT.

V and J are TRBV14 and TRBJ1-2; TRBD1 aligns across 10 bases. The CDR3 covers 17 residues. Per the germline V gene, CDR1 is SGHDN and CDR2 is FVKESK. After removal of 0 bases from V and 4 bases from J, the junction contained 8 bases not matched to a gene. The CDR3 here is CASSQDVGTGVFYGYTF. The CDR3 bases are TGTGCCAGCAGCCAAGATGTGGGGACAGGGGTTTTCTATGGCTACACCTTC.

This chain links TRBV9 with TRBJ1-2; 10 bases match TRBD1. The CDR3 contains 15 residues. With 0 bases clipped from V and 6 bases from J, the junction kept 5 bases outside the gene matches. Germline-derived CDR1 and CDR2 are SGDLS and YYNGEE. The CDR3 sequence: CASSVAYDRGHGYTF. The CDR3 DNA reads TGTGCCAGCAGCGTAGCCTATGACAGGGGGCATGGCTACACCTTC.

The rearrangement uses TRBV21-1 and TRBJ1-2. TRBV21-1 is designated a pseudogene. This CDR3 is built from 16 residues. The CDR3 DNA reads TGTGCCAGCAGCAAAGAAGGGAGGATCCCGACCTATGGCTACACCTTC. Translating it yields CASSKEGRIPTYGYTF.

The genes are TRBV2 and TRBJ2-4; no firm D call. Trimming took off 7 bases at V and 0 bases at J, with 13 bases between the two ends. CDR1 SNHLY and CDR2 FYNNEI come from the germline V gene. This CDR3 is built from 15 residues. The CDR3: CASNSNLLAKNIQYF. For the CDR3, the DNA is TGTGCCAGCAATTCTAATCTTCTAGCCAAAAACATTCAGTACTTC.

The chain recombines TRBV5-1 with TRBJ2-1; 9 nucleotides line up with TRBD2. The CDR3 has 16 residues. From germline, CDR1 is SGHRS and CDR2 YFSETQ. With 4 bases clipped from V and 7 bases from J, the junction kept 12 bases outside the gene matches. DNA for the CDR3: TGCGCCAGCAGCCTGGATTTAAGCGGGGGGCCTAATGAGCAGTTCTTC. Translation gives CASSLDLSGGPNEQFF.